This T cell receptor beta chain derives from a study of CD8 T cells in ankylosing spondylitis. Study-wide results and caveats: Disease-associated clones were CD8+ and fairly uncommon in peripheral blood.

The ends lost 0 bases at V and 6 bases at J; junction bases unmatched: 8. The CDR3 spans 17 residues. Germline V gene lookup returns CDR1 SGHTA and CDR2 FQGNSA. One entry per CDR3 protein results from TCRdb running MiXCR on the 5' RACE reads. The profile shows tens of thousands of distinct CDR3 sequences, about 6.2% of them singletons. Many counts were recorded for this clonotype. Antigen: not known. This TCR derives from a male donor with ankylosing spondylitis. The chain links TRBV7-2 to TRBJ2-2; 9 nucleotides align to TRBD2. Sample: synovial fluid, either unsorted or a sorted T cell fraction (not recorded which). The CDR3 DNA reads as TGTGCCAGCAGCTTAGCTGCTAGCGGGACGTTCCCCGGGGAGCTGTTTTTT. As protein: CASSLAASGTFPGELFF.